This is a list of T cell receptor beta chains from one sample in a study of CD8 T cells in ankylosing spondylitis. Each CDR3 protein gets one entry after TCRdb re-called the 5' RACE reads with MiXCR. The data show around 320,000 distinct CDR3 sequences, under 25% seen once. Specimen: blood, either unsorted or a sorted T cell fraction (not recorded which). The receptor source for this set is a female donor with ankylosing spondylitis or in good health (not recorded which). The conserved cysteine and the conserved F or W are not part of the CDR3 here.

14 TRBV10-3 AISESKTLFGTEAF
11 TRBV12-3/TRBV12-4 ASSFHRSYEQY
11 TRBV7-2 ASSLSLVDEQF
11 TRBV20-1 SARGDSSYEQY
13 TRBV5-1 ASSQMTGSNPPLH
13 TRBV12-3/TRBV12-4 ASSKIPWVLGGYT
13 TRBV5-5 ASSPRANPNTEAF
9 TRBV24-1 ATSYKGGYT
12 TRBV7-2 ASRDGGTGNEQF
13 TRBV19 ASSQGLGIWETQY
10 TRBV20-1 SARWTRNEQF
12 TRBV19 ASRAERYIGGYT
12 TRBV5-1 ASSPGAMNTEAF
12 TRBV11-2 ASSLERNGETQY
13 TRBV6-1 ASSPPGGSSYEQY
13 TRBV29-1 SALRQGRPQDTQY
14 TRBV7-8 ASSFLMGGGYNEQF
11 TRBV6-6 ASTRLGDQPQH
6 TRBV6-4 ASSSGF
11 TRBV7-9 ASSPGRATGAF
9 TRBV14 ASSQVREQY
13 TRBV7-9 ASSPPGLAYNEQF
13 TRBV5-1 ASSFNSPGEEKLF